Listed here are 17 T cell receptor beta chains from one sample, sequenced in a study of identical twins. TCRdb recomputed calls from the 5' RACE reads with MiXCR, one row per CDR3 protein. The sample consists of 210,000 or so distinct CDR3 sequences, 7.5% of them appearing once. Another study also made use of these data, one on yellow fever vaccine responses in identical twins.

Sequenced sample: memory (CD45RO+) T cells sorted from blood. The receptors shown here come from a woman younger than 35 in good health.

This clonotype was recorded at least ten times. The chain joins TRBV24-1 to TRBJ2-3, with D perhaps TRBD1 or TRBD2 (6 bases each). There are 16 residues in the CDR3. Germline V gene lookup returns CDR1 KGHDR and CDR2 SFDVKD. The V gene lost 2 bases and the J gene lost 5 bases, with 16 bases spanning the gap. CDR3 in DNA: TGTGCCACCAGTGATTCCGGTAGGGGGGCTTTAGATACGCAGTATTTT. Protein product: CATSDSGRGALDTQYF.

This clonotype was found many times. The chain has TRBV5-1 and TRBJ2-2; 8 nucleotides line up with TRBD1. This CDR3 comprises 17 residues. Trimming removed 4 bases from V and 2 bases from J; junction bases left unmatched: 10. The germline CDR1 and CDR2 sequences are SGHRS and YFSETQ. CDR3 region: CASSQRWTGTNTGELFF. Written as DNA, the CDR3 is TGCGCCAGCAGCCAGCGATGGACAGGGACAAACACCGGGGAGCTGTTTTTT.

This clonotype was recorded at least ten times. V gene TRBV14 combines with J gene TRBJ1-5; TRBD1 matches at 8 bases. The CDR3 totals 15 residues. CDR1 is SGHDN, CDR2 FVKESK, per germline. J lost 6 bases, V lost 3 bases, and 7 bases had no gene match. The CDR3: CASSHGAGGGQPQHF. For the CDR3, the DNA is TGTGCCAGCAGCCATGGGGCAGGGGGCGGTCAGCCCCAGCATTTT.

This clonotype was counted only a few times. The chain employs TRBV5-1 and TRBJ2-7; D is unclear. CDR1 and CDR2 (germline): SGHRS, YFSETQ. The V and J ends lost 0 bases and 4 bases respectively, with 8 bases between them. This CDR3 has 13 residues. The DNA for the CDR3 is TGCGCCAGCAGCTTGGCTCCCAATTACGAGCAGTACTTC. It encodes CASSLAPNYEQYF.

Ten or more counts support this clonotype. This chain joins TRBV25-1 and TRBJ1-1; D unresolved. V dropped 6 bases and J dropped 5 bases, with 7 bases sitting between them. Germline CDR1 is MGHDK and CDR2 is SYGVNS. This CDR3 contains 11 residues. Here the CDR3 reads CASRGGTEAFF. Written as DNA, the CDR3 is TGTGCCAGCAGGGGAGGGACTGAAGCTTTCTTT.

The chain recombines TRBV15 with TRBJ2-7; D gene unclear. The germline V gene has CDR1 LNHNV and CDR2 YYDKDF (reference sequence). Trimming took off 0 bases at V and 7 bases at J, with 10 bases between the two ends. CDR3 length equals 13 residues. Written as DNA, the CDR3 is TGTGCCACCAGCAGAGACAGGTTGGGGGAGCAGTACTTC. Translated: CATSRDRLGEQYF.

This clonotype was picked up a small number of times. The V gene is TRBV7-2, the J gene TRBJ2-7, with a possible D match to TRBD1 (7 bases). Between the trimmed V and J ends, which lost 5 bases and 5 bases, there was a span of 16 bases. Germline V gene lookup returns CDR1 SGHTA and CDR2 FQGNSA. The CDR3 extends over 14 amino acids. The CDR3 loop is CASSGGTAWDEQYF. The CDR3 bases are TGTGCCAGCAGCGGCGGGACAGCGTGGGACGAGCAGTACTTC.

This clonotype came up a few times. J is TRBJ2-7 and V is TRBV27; a weak D match, TRBD1 (5 bases). The CDR3 runs to 15 residues. Germline CDR1 MNHEY, CDR2 SMNVEV (reference sequence). Trimming stripped 2 bases from V and 2 bases from J, with 13 bases between. The CDR3 reads CASSLKTAQPYEQYF. The CDR3 nucleotides are TGTGCCAGCAGTTTAAAGACAGCACAACCCTACGAGCAGTACTTC.

V gene TRBV28 combines with J gene TRBJ2-5, with TRBD2 as a possible D gene (6 bases). The germline gives CDR1 MDHEN, CDR2 SYDVKM. This CDR3 spans 16 amino acids. Trimming shortened V by 5 bases and J by 2 bases, and 18 bases separated the two germline ends. CDR3 nucleotides: TGTGCCAGCAGTGCCCCTATAGGCCGGGGGCAAGAGACCCAGTACTTC. As protein: CASSAPIGRGQETQYF.

This clonotype showed up many times. This chain uses TRBV5-1 with TRBJ2-7; 7 nucleotides agree with TRBD2. J gave up 2 bases and V 4 bases, and 6 bases lay outside the gene matches. CDR3 size: 14 residues. Germline V CDR1 and CDR2: SGHRS, YFSETQ. This CDR3 is CASSLERGTYEQYF. The CDR3 DNA reads TGCGCCAGCAGCCTGGAGCGGGGTACCTACGAGCAGTACTTC.

The table lists this clonotype with a few counts. The chain carries TRBV2 and TRBJ2-7, with 8 bases identical to TRBD1. Trimming cost V 7 bases and J 5 bases; bases outside gene matches: 7. Germline assignment: CDR1 SNHLY and CDR2 FYNNEI. The CDR3 contains 13 residues. The CDR3 DNA sequence: TGTGCCAGCACTGGACAGGGAGTTAACGAGCAGTACTTC. Amino acids: CASTGQGVNEQYF.

This clonotype was seen at least ten times. The rearrangement links TRBV29-1 to TRBJ2-7, with TRBD1 identical over 9 bases. The CDR3 consists of 15 residues. V gave up 4 bases and J gave up 0 bases; unmatched junction bases: 7. The V gene's germline CDR1 is SQVTM and CDR2 ANQGSEA. CDR3 region: CSVVFGTGSSYEQYF. DNA for the CDR3: TGCAGCGTTGTATTCGGGACAGGGAGCTCCTACGAGCAGTACTTC.

This clonotype was detected ten times or more. This chain connects TRBV20-1 to TRBJ2-5; no clear D. V was cut by 5 bases and J by 2 bases, with 12 bases left in between. The CDR3 spans 13 residues. CDR1 DFQATT and CDR2 SNEGSKA come from the germline V gene (reference sequence). DNA for the CDR3: TGCAGTGCTCCCGTTGGCCGGCAAGAGACCCAGTACTTC. Translation: CSAPVGRQETQYF.

V usage is TRBV5-6 and J usage is TRBJ2-6; the match to TRBD1 covers 10 bases. From germline, CDR1 is SGHDT and CDR2 YYEEEE. This CDR3 has 19 amino acids. The V gene end was trimmed by 2 bases and the J gene end by 2 bases; junction bases not matched to a gene: 10. The CDR3: CASSFILGTGVAGANVLTF. In nucleotides, the CDR3 is TGTGCCAGCAGCTTCATCCTCGGGACAGGGGTAGCTGGGGCCAACGTCCTGACTTTC.

This clonotype was detected only a few times. The CDR3 spells CSASRGADYGYTF. The CDR3 DNA is TGCAGTGCTAGTCGGGGGGCCGATTATGGCTACACCTTC. V is TRBV20-1 and J is TRBJ1-2; the D gene is possibly TRBD1 (6 bases). The length of the CDR3 is 13 residues. V was clipped by 3 bases and J by 5 bases, with 13 bases between them. Germline V lookup: CDR1 DFQATT, CDR2 SNEGSKA (reference sequence).

This clonotype was seen repeatedly, ten times or more. V is TRBV28 and J is TRBJ2-4; 7 bases align to TRBD1. CDR1 and CDR2 from the germline V gene are MDHEN and SYDVKM. CDR3 length: 15 amino acids. The ends lost 3 bases at V and 4 bases at J; junction bases unmatched: 6. CDR3 loop: CASSFPTGSKNIQYF. For the CDR3, the DNA is TGTGCCAGCAGTTTCCCGACAGGGTCAAAAAACATTCAGTACTTC.

This chain uses TRBV5-3 with TRBJ2-2; TRBD1 might be the D (6 bases). TRBV5-3 is recorded as an ORF, its role being uncertain. Trimming took 9 bases from V and 1 from J, leaving 19 bases between them. The CDR3 contains 16 residues. Here the CDR3 DNA reads TGTGCCATGGGCCCCGGGCTCAGGGGGAACACCGGGGAGCTGTTTTTT. Protein product: CAMGPGLRGNTGELFF.